This T cell receptor beta chain was sequenced during a study of shared clonotypes between healthy human individuals (TCRdb year 2020). Looking at the study overall: The cohort included three men and a couple of women between 18 and 49 years of age. For each donor, CD4 naive and CD4 memory were each given three plates, CD8 naive was given two plates, and CD8 memory was given one plate. To estimate repertoire size and how much clonotype sharing occurs between individuals, the study deeply sequenced the blood TCR repertoires of five healthy adults. Libraries were prepared and TCR repertoires were sequenced by different laboratories using diverse techniques, in order to increase sequencing depth and limit assay-specific biases. Between about 0.8 and 8.9 billion PBMCs per donor were obtained by leukapheresis. Results the study describes overall, beyond this receptor: Pairwise subsampling led to the expectation that sequencing depth would affect the degree of clonotype sharing among donors. Because the study included only a small number of donors, the genetic and exposure-history diversity represented was limited. When four donors were compared, the shared fraction of clonotypes was roughly 5% for naive CD4, roughly 3.4% for naive CD8, roughly 2.5% for memory CD4, and 0.35% to 0.5% for memory CD8. Higher generation probabilities were observed for clonotypes shared by all four sorted-subset donors than for non-shared clonotypes. Even with the large sequencing depth, rarefaction of the sorted-subset datasets indicated that sequencing was incomplete. Only blood was sampled, and tissue TCR repertoires likely differ from those in blood. Naive subsets generally had larger estimated clonotype richness than memory subsets did.

Comment on this clone: It lacks a known antigen. One base away there is no much larger clone; base qualities are not given.

The CDR1 and CDR2 encoded by the germline V gene are SQVTM and ANQGSEA. Unmatched junction bases come to 8, with V trimmed by 7 bases and J by 4 bases. From its cysteine to its phenylalanine, the CDR3 spans 14 amino acids. Only the CDR3 part of the read is kept: 42 bases, read in frame from the first base. Healthy HIV-negative adults with no recently reported acute infections or vaccinations were included as donors. Every donor was a Caucasian adult residing in Nashville, Tennessee, USA. CD4+ T cells were enriched through magnetic negative selection, after which naive cells were positively selected on CD45RA and the remaining negative fraction served as the memory subset. After blood collection by leukapheresis, PBMCs were isolated using Ficoll-Histopaque density gradient centrifugation and then cryopreserved in the vapor phase of liquid nitrogen. Analytical flow cytometry was used to check the purity and quantity of every magnetically sorted T cell population. From each sorted fraction, genomic DNA was isolated and quantified by UV absorbance on a Nanodrop 2000c.

TCR CDR3 regions were amplified from genomic DNA by multiplex PCR using the deep immunoSEQ assay. For each cell subset, the extracted genomic DNA was distributed evenly across all wells of several immunoSEQ 96-well plates, and each plate served as one replicate. For sorted subsets, about 220 ng of genomic DNA, equivalent to roughly 30,000 T cell genomes, went into each replicate PCR. Purified libraries were measured with a Qubit 3.0 fluorometer, size-checked on a Bioanalyzer 2100, and measured again with the KAPA Library Quantification kit. Every immunoSEQ 96-well plate was sequenced on a separate single-read 150-cycle Illumina NextSeq 550 flow cell. Concerning the study's data processing: The immunoSEQ output contained only junctional sequences without quality scores, so filtering could not match that applied to full-length reads. To assign V/J genes and CDR3, sequences were annotated using PyIR, a Python wrapper for IgBLAST v1.9, with IMGT germline references. Reads were filtered out if the reads had weak V/J assignments (E-value above 1e-6), no CDR3, stop codons, out-of-frame junctions, or ambiguous translated residues. A V3J clonotype was defined by an identical inferred V gene, J gene, and CDR3 amino acid sequence. Percentage overlap between repertoires was calculated by dividing the number of shared unique clonotypes by the size of the smaller repertoire. Repertoire richness was assessed with RTK rarefaction, the Chao1 estimator, and Recon v2.1 estimates of unobserved clonotypes. OLGA was used to compute generation probabilities for all TCRbeta clonotypes that the gDNA method yielded from a handful of donors. TCRdb holds this immuneACCESS table with in-frame rearrangements only. Some clones are missing; in checked studies, unresolved V genes explain under half, and the rest has no known cause. D and trimming were read from the DNA, whereas the V and J calls and clone size are those reported in that table. The sample table contains millions of clones; only one count was recorded for 93% of them. Approximately 0.4% of the sample belongs to the ten largest clones.

Sequenced sample: naive CD4+ T cells from PBMCs. What this sample's cell subset or site label stands for: CD45RA+ positively selected. The chain is assembled from TRBV29-1 and TRBJ2-1, with 9 bases in between that match TRBD1. The sequence was collected from a man aged 18 to 30 in good health. Some clones in this sample may be carry-over from other donors' samples. CDR3 sequence: CSASRDRVYNEQFF. Here is the DNA: TGCAGCGCTAGCCGGGACAGGGTTTACAATGAGCAGTTCTTC.